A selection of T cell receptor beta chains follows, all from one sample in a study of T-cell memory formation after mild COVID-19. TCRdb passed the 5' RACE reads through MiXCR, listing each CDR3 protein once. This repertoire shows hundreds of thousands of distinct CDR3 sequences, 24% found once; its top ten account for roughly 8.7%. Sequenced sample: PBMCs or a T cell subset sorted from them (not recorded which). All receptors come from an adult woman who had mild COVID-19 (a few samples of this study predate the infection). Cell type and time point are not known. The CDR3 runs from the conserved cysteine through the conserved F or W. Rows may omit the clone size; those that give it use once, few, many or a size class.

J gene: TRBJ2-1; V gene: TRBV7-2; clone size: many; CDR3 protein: CASSPGTSGNEQFF
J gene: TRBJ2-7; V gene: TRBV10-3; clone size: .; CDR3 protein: CAISEMGGALGEQYF
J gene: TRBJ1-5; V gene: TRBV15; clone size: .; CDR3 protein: CATSRDLQGNKPQHF
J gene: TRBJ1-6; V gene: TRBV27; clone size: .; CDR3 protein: CASKSTGTGRDSPLHF
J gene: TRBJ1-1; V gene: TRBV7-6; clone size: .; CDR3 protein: CASSLATGLVAFF
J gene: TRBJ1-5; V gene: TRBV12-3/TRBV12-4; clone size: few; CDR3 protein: CASSFTAAAQPQHF
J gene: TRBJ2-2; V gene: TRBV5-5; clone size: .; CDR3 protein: CASSLYHTGPRAGELFF
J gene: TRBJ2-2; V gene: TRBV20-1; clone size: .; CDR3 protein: CSAGVGGANIGGELFF
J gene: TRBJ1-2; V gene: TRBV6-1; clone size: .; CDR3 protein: CASSENLKKGYTF
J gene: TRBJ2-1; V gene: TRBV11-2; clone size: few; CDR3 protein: CASSLGLAGGNHPGYEQFF
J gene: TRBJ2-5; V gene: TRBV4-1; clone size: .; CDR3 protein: CASSQADREQETQYF
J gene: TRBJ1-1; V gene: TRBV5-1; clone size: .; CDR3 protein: CASSLRGLGNTEAFF
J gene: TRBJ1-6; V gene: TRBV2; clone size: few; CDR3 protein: CASTSGTGDFSPLHF
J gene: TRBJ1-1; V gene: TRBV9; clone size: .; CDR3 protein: CASSLRTGKDTEAFF
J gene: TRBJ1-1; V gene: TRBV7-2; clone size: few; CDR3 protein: CASSIQNTEAFF
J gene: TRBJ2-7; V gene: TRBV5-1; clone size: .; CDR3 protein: CASSLVPSSYEQYF
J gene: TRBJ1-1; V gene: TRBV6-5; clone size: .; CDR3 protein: CASLGTGVLNTEAFF
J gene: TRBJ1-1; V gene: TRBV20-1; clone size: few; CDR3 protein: CSARRQGAEAFF
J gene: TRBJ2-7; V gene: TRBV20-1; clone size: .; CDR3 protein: CSARRLADYEQYF
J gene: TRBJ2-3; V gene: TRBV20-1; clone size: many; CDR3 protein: CSATRAPTDTQYF
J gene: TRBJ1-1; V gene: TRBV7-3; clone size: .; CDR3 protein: CASSLLNGEAFF
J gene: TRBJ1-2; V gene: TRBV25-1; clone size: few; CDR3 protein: CASSKGGAHYGYTF
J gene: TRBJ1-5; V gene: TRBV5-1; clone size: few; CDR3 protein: CASGTGDPNQPQHF
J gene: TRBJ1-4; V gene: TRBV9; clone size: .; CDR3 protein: CASSAGDSIEKAHF
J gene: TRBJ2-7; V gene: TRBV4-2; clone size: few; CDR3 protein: CASSSRRTDYYEQYF
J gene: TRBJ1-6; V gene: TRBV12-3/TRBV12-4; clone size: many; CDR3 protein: CASRGTYNSPLHF
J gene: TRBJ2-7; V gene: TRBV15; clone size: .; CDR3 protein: CATSRVGGSSYEQYF
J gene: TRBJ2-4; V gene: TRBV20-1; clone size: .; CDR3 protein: CSARLAGIPLAKNIQYF
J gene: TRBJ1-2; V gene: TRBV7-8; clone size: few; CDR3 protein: CASSFYTSTVYGYTF
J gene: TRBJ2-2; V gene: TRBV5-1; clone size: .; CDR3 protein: CASSEGQRVGELFF
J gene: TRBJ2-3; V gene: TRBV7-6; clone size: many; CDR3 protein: CASSPYEDTQYF
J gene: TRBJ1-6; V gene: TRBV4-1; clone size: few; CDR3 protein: CASSQDPLMDGHSPLHF
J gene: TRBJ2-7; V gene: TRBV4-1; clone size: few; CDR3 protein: CASSEHRSSYEQYF